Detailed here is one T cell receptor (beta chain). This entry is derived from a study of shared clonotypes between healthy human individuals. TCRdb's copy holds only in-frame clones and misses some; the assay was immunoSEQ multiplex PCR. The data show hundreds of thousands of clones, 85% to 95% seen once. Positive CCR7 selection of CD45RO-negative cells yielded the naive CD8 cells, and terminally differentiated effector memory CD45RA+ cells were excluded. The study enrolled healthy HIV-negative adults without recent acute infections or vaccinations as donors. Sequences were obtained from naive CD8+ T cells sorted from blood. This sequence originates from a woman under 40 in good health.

Written as DNA, the CDR3 is TGTGCCAGCAGCTTAGGCGGGCCTAGCACAGATACGCAGTATTTT. Translated: CASSLGGPSTDTQYF. The chain employs TRBV11-1 and TRBJ2-3; tentative D call: TRBD2 (5 bases). CDR3 length: 15 amino acids. V gave up 1 base and J gave up 0 bases, with 8 bases separating them. Germline assignment: CDR1 SGHAT and CDR2 FQDESV (reference sequence). Full variable domain (remainder filled in from reference TRBV11-1 and TRBJ2-3): EAEVAQSPRYKITEKSQAVAFWCDPISGHATLYWYRQILGQGPELLVQFQDESVVDDSQLPKDRFSAERLKGVDSTLKIQPAELGDSAMYLCASSLGGPSTDTQYFGPGTRLTVL.